The T cell receptor (beta chain) under discussion was sequenced for a study of T-cell memory formation after mild COVID-19. TCRdb used MiXCR to reprocess the 5' RACE reads, holding one entry per CDR3 protein. Of under 650,000 distinct CDR3 sequences listed, around 17% are singletons. V shed 6 bases and J shed 7 bases, with 19 bases lying between them. CDR3 length: 14 residues. The germline V gene has CDR1 MGHRA and CDR2 YSYEKL. Study results and caveats: CD4+ contracting clones lay mainly in CM and EM, CD8+ ones in EMRA.

About this clonotype itself: Its target is unknown.

The rearrangement joins TRBV4-1 to TRBJ2-7; a weak D match, TRBD2 (6 bases). The TCR comes from an adult woman who had mild COVID-19 (a few samples of this study predate the infection). Cell type and time point are not known. The sample taken for sequencing was PBMCs or a T cell subset sorted from them (not recorded which). The CDR3: CASRSWRGAEEQYF. In nucleotides, the CDR3 is TGCGCCAGCAGAAGTTGGCGGGGTGCCGAAGAGCAGTACTTC.